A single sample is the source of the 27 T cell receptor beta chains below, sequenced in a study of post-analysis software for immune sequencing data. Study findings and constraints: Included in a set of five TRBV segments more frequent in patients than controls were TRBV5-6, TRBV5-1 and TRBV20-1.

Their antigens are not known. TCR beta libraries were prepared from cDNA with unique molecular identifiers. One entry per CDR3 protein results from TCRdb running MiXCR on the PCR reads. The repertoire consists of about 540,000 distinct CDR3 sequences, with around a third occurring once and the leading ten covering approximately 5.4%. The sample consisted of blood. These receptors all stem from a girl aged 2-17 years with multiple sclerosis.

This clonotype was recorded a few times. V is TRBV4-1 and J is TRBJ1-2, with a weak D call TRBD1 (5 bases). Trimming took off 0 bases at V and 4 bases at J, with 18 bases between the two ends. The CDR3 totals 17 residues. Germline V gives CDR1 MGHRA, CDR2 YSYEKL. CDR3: CASSQERMSGQGYGYTF. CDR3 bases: TGCGCCAGCAGCCAAGAGCGTATGTCAGGGCAGGGCTATGGCTACACCTTC.

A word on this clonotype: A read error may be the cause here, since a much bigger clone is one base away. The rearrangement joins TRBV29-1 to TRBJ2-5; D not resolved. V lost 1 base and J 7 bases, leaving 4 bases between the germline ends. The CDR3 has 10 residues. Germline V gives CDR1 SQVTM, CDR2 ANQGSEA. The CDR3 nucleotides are TGCAGCGTTGAAGTAGGGACCCAGTACTTC. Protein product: CSVEVGTQYF. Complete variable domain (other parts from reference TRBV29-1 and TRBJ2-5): SAVISQKPSRDICQRGTSLTIQCQVDSQVTMMFWYRQQPGQSLTLIATANQGSEATYESGFVIDKFPISRPNLTFSTLTVSNMSPEDSSIYLCSVEVGTQYFGPGTRLLVL.

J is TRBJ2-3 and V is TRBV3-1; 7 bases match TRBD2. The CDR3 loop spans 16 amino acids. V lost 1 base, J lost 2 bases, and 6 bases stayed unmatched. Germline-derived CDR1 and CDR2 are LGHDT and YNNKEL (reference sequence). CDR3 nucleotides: TGTGCCAGCAGCCAAGGACTGAGCGGGGACACAGATACGCAGTATTTT. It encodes CASSQGLSGDTDTQYF.

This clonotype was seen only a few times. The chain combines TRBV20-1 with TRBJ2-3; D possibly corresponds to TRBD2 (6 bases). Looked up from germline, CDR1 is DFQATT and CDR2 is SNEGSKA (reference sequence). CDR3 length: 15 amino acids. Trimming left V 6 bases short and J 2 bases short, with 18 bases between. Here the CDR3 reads CSAEDGRGSTDTQYF. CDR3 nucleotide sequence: TGCAGTGCGGAAGACGGCCGGGGGTCCACAGATACGCAGTATTTT.

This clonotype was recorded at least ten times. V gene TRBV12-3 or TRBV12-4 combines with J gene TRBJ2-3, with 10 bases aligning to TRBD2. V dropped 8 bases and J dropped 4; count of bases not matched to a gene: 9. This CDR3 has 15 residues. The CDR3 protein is CASLPSGGAADTQYF. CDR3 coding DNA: TGTGCCAGCCTTCCAAGCGGGGGGGCTGCAGATACGCAGTATTTT.

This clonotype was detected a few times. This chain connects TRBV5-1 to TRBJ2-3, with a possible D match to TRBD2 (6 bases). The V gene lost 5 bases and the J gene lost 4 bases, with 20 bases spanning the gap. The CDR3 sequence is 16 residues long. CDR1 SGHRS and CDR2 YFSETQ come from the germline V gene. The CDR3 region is CASRSPAGRRADTQYF. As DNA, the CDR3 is TGCGCCAGCAGATCCCCGGCGGGGCGGCGAGCAGATACGCAGTATTTT.

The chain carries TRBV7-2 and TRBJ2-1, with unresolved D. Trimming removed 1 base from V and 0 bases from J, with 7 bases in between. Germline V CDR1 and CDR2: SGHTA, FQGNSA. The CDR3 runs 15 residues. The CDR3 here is CASSLDQNSYNEQFF. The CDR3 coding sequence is TGTGCCAGCAGCTTAGACCAAAACTCCTACAATGAGCAGTTCTTC.

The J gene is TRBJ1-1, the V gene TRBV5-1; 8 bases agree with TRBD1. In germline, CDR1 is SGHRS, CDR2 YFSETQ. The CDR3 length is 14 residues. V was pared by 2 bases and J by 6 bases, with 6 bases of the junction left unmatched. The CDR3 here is CASSFQGQGSEAFF. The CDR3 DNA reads TGCGCCAGCAGCTTCCAAGGACAGGGTTCTGAAGCTTTCTTT.

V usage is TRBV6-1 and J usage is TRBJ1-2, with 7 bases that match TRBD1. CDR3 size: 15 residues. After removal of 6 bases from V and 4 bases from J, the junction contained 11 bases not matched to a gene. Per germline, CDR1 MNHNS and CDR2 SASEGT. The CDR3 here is CASRTGQELPYGYTF. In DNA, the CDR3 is TGTGCCAGCAGGACAGGACAGGAGCTCCCCTATGGCTACACCTTC.

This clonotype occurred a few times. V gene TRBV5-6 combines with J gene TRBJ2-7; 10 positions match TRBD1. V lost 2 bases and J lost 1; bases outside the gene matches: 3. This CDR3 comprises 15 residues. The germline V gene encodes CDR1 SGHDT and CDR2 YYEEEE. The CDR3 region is CASSFGTGVSYEQYF. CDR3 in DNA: TGTGCCAGCAGCTTCGGGACAGGGGTATCCTACGAGCAGTACTTC.

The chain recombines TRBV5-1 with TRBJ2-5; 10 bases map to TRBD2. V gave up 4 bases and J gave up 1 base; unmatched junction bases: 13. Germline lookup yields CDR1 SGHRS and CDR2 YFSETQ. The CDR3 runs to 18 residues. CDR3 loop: CASSTSSGGPSVQETQYF. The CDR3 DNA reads TGCGCCAGCAGCACCTCTAGCGGGGGACCTAGTGTCCAAGAGACCCAGTACTTC.

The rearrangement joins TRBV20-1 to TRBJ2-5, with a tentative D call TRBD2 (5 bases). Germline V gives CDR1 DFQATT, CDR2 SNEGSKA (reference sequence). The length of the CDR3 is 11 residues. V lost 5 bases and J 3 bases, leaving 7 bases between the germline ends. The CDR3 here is CSAGLKETQYF. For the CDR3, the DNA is TGCAGTGCTGGACTGAAAGAGACCCAGTACTTC.

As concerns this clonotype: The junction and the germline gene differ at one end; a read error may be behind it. Written as DNA, the CDR3 is TGCGCTAGCAGCTTGGCCGGGTCTAGCACAGATACGCAGTATTTT. Translating it yields CASSLAGSSTDTQYF. This chain connects TRBV5-1 to TRBJ2-3; no reliable D call. The CDR3 has 15 amino acids. Looked up from germline, CDR1 is SGHRS and CDR2 is YFSETQ. The whole variable domain, filled in from reference TRBV5-1 and TRBJ2-3, reads KAGVTQTPRYLIKTRGQQVTLSCSPISGHRSVSWYQQTPGQGLQFLFEYFSETQRNKGNFPGRFSGRQFSNSRSEMNVSTLELGDSALYLCASSLAGSSTDTQYFGPGTRLTVL.

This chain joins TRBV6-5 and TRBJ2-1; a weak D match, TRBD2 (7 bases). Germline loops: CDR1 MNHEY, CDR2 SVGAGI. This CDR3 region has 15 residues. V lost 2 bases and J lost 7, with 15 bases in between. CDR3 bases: TGTGCCAGCAGTTACCAAGGGGGGGGGAGGAATGAGCAGTTCTTC. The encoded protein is CASSYQGGGRNEQFF.

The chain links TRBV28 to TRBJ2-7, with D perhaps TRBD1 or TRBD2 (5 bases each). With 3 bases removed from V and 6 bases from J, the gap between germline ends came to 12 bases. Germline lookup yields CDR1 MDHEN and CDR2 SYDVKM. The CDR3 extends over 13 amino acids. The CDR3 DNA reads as TGTGCCAGCAGTTTCCATTCTGGGGGCGAGCAGTACTTC. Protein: CASSFHSGGEQYF.

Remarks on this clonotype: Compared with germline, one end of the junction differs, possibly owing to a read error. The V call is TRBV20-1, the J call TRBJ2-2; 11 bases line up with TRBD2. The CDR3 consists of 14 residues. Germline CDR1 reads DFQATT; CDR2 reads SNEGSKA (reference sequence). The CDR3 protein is CSAPTSGGTGERFF. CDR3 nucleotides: TGCAGTGCTCCAACTAGCGGGGGCACCGGGGAGCGGTTTTTT.

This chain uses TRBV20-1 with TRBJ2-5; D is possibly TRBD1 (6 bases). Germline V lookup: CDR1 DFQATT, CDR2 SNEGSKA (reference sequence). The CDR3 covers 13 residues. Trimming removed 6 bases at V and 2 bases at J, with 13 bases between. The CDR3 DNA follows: TGCAGTGCCATGAGGGGGAATCAAGAGACCCAGTACTTC. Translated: CSAMRGNQETQYF.

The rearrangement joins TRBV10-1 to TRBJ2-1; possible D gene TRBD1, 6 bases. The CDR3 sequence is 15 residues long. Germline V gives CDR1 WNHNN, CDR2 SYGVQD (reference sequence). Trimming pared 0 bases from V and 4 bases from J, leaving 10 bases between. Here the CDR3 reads CASSESGGRYNEQFF. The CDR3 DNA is TGCGCCAGCAGTGAGTCAGGGGGAAGATACAATGAGCAGTTCTTC.

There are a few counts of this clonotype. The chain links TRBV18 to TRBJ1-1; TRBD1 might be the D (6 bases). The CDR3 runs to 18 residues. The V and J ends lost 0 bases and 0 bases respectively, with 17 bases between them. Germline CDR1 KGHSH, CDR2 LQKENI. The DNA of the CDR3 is TGTGCCAGCTCACCACCCGGGACACTCGCCTCTATGAACACTGAAGCTTTCTTT. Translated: CASSPPGTLASMNTEAFF. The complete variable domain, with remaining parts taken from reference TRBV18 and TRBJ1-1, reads NAGVMQNPRHLVRRRGQEARLRCSPMKGHSHVYWYRQLPEEGLKFMVYLQKENIIDESGMPKERFSAEFPKEGPSILRIQQVVRGDSAAYFCASSPPGTLASMNTEAFFGQGTRLTVV.

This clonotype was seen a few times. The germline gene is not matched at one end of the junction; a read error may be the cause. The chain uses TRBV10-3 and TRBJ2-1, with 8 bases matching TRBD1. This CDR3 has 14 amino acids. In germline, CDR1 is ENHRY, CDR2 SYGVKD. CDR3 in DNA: TGTGCCATCAGTGTACAGGGGGAATACAGTGAGCAGTTCTTC. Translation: CAISVQGEYSEQFF.

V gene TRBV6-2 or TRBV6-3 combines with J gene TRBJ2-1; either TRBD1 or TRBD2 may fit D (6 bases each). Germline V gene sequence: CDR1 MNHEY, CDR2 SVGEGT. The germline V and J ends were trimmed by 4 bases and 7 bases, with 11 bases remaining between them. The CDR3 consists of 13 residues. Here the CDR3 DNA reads TGTGCCAGCAGTTGGTTAGGGGGGAATGAGCAGTTCTTC. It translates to CASSWLGGNEQFF.

The CDR3 DNA is TGCGCCAGCAGCTTGTGGGGGGGAAATGATCAGCCCCAGCATTTT. It is translated as CASSLWGGNDQPQHF. This chain links TRBV5-1 with TRBJ1-5; a possible D gene is TRBD1 (5 bases). Trimming removed 1 base at V and 5 bases at J, with 13 bases between. This CDR3 has 15 residues. In germline, CDR1 is SGHRS, CDR2 YFSETQ.

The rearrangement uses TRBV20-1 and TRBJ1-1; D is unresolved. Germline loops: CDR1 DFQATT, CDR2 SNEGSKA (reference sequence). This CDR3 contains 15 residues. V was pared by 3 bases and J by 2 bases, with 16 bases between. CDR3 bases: TGCAGTGCTAGGCCTTCTCGCGGCCCTAACACTGAAGCTTTCTTT. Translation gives CSARPSRGPNTEAFF.

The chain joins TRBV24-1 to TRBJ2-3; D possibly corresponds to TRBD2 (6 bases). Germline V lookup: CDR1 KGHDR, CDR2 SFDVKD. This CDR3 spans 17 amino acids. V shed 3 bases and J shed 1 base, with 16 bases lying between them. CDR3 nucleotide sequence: TGTGCCACCAGTGATCCCATAGGAGAGCGGGGCACAGATACGCAGTATTTT. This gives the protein CATSDPIGERGTDTQYF.

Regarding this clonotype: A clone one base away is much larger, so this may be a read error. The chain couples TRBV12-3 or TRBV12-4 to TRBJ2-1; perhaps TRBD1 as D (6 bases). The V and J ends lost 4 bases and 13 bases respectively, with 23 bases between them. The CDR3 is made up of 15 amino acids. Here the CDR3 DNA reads TGTGCCAGCAGTTACGCGGGCAGGGGACAAGAGACCCAGTTCTTC. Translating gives CASSYAGRGQETQFF.

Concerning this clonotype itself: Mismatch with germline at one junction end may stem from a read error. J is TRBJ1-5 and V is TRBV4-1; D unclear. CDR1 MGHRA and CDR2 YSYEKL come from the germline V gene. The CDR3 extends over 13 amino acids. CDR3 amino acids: CASSPDGNHPQHF. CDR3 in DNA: TGCGCCAGCAGCCCCGACGGGAATCACCCCCAGCATTTT.

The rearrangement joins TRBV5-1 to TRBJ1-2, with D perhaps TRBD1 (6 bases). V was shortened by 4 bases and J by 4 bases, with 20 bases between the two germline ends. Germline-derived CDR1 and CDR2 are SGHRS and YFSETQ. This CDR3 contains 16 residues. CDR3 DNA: TGCGCCAGCAGCGAAACAGGGAGTCCTTTTCCCTATGGCTACACCTTC. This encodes CASSETGSPFPYGYTF.